The sequence of this T cell receptor beta chain was determined in a study of shared clonotypes between healthy human individuals. Sequenced by immunoSEQ multiplex PCR; TCRdb stores in-frame clones only, minus some. The sample consists of approximately 100,000 clones, just over 65% of them appearing once. This clone was detected only a few times. Germline CDR1 and CDR2: MNHEY and SMNVEV (reference sequence). Trimming at V came to 6 bases and at J to 0 bases, leaving 4 bases not matched to a gene. The CDR3 is made up of 14 amino acids. The clonotype originates from a woman in her thirties in good health. The chain employs TRBV27 and TRBJ1-1; 7 bases are shared with TRBD1. The sample comprised memory CD8+ T cells sorted from blood. Subset indicated: CD45RO+ cells pooled with CCR7-negative TemRA cells. The CDR3 here is CASRTGVLNTEAFF. DNA for the CDR3: TGTGCCAGCAGAACAGGGGTCCTGAACACTGAAGCTTTCTTT.